This T cell receptor beta chain came from a study of regulatory T cells in long-lasting Graves disease. Arm-PCR of CDR3 regions and iRepertoire HTBI primers were the basis on which TCR beta libraries were built. TCRdb re-analysed the multiplex PCR reads in MiXCR, keeping a single row per CDR3 protein. The table lists over 300,000 distinct CDR3 sequences, roughly a fifth of them singletons, with around 30% in the top ten. Time point reported: persistent/refractory GD, antithyroid drugs over 5 years with positive TRAb. PBMC RNA served as the TCR library source. This clonotype was picked up many times. This specimen was peripheral blood mononuclear cells (PBMCs), taken when the disease was refractory, from a patient treated with antithyroid drugs. The receptor's source is a female donor with Graves disease.

CDR3 bases: TGTGCCAGCAGCCCACAGGGGGCGCTTACGGAAGCTTTCTTT. It translates to CASSPQGALTEAFF. The chain recombines TRBV7-2 with TRBJ1-1, with 9 bases that match TRBD1. J lost 8 bases, V lost 5 bases, and 9 bases had no gene match. Germline lookup yields CDR1 SGHTA and CDR2 FQGNSA. There are 14 residues in the CDR3.